The clone carrying this T cell receptor beta chain was recorded many times. The target antigen is unknown. This record belongs to a study of response to subunit inactivated influenza vaccine. Study-wide points: Authors suggested that a seasonal influenza vaccination recruits few new T cells each time.

CDR1 is DFQATT and CDR2 is SNEGSKA in the germline V gene (reference sequence). V was shortened by 0 bases and J by 2 bases, with 11 bases between the two germline ends. The CDR3 has 14 residues. A single record per CDR3 protein comes from TCRdb applying MiXCR to the RT-PCR reads. The data show some 550,000 distinct CDR3 sequences, with around 25% seen just once and 2.5% to 3% held by the top ten. These data also formed part of another study, on T cells expressing NK-cell markers. That source adds: 5'RACE template switching built TCR beta cDNA with unique molecular identifiers. One of eight sequenced donors was HCMV-seronegative; the other seven were seropositive. Similarly, these clonotypes led the CD3+CD56-NKG2C+ fraction as well in a few donors. It was still unclear whether expanded NKG2C+ T cell clones were HCMV specific.

Sequences were derived from CD4+ T cells sorted from PBMCs, sampled approximately 13 days after vaccination. The chain couples TRBV20-1 to TRBJ2-7, with no clear D. The sequence derives from a man in his forties or fifties who received an inactivated influenza vaccine. The CDR3 loop is CSARDSGSPYEQYF. The CDR3 coding sequence is TGCAGTGCTAGAGATAGTGGCAGCCCCTACGAGCAGTACTTC.